This record concerns one T cell receptor beta chain sequence. Its specific antigen is unknown. The cohort consisted of approximately 670 healthy bone marrow donors. At the time of sampling, all cohort members were nominally healthy, though unrecorded immune exposures were likely present. The donor was CMV seronegative and belonged to the group of approximately 320 seronegative cohort members. Every donor gave a peripheral blood sample, and the peripheral blood mononuclear cells from that sample were used for TCR beta sequencing. The Qiagen DNeasy Blood Extraction Kit was used to extract genomic DNA from the blood cell samples. Library preparation employed the immunoSEQ multiplex PCR assay. A mixture of 60 forward primers for TCR Vbeta segments and 13 reverse primers for TCR Jbeta segments was used in the multiplex PCR. A multiplex PCR assay on genomic DNA amplified the CDR3 region of rearranged TCR beta genes. Amplified TCR beta libraries were sequenced as 87-base-pair reads on the Illumina HiSeq System. In the source study's methods: In a later analysis, tens of millions of unique TCR beta chains were counted across the approximately 670 repertoires, and roughly 11 million of these chains were shared by at least two donors. Raw reads were error-corrected and collapsed into unique sequences with a nearest-neighbor algorithm that merged closely related sequences to remove PCR and sequencing errors. Alignment of CDR3 sequences to IMGT reference sequences was used to assign V, D and J gene segments. For a sequence to be retained, a match of at least six nucleotides was required to both a V gene segment and a J gene segment. A rearrangement counted as productive if the CDR3 had no stop codons and remained in frame with V and J, and every other rearrangement counted as non-productive. Following IMGT convention, CDR3 was defined as the stretch from the second conserved V-encoded cysteine up to the conserved J-encoded phenylalanine. The earlier analysis of some 600 of the donors excluded sequences that lacked an unambiguous match to a single V gene segment. In an earlier analysis of a few hundred of the donors, a V segment was called functional when productive rearrangements were above 56.7%, and segregating when the standard deviation between donors exceeded 5%. To diagnose cytomegalovirus status from the catalog of TCR beta chain sequences, a statistical classification framework was built. A later analysis assigned V and J genes by comparing TCR nucleotide sequences with IMGT/GENE-DB human TR gene sequences. The TCRdist pipeline was used in a later analysis to assign CDR3 sequences and most-parsimonious VDJ recombination scenarios. In a later analysis, each TCR beta chain was defined by its CDR3 amino acid sequence together with its V-gene family, and reads lacking a unique V-gene family were excluded. To address suspected cross-contamination and a sequencing artifact, a later analysis removed roughly 640 highly shared, low-generation-probability nucleotide sequences. In a later analysis, a clonal expansion index for each public chain was calculated from normalized within-repertoire ranks of inferred template counts. Generation probabilities in a later analysis came from a VDJ recombination model fitted to out-of-frame rearrangements, and those results were checked against IGoR. Hypergeometric tests were used in a later analysis to score TCR-TCR, TCR-HLA and TCR-CMV co-occurrence, with a repertoire-size bias correction applied to the TCR pairs. A later analysis estimated false discovery rates by permuting HLA or CMV assignments 20 times. In a later analysis, co-occurring TCRs were grouped with DBSCAN, and TCRdist sequence similarity was added when clustering was performed within HLA-allele-positive subsets. Repertoires with fewer than 30,000 or more than 120,000 public chains were left out of co-occurrence clustering, as were five repertoires with anomalous nucleotide sharing. Here the immuneACCESS table is served through TCRdb, limited to in-frame sequences with V and J called. Missing clones are a known gap in these copies; in checked studies unresolved V genes cover under half, and the rest lacks a known reason. D and trimming come from the DNA, and the V and J calls and clone size come from that table. The data table for this sample lists approximately 110,000 clones. The ten largest make up 2.5% to 3% of the sample.

This sample was taken from a study of cytomegalovirus exposure and HLA in healthy donors (dated by TCRdb to the late 2010s). For context, the study as a whole: In an earlier analysis of 587 of the donors, less than 350 Gb of sequence data and 90 million to 130 million unique TCR beta sequences from 150 million to 200 million T cells were reported. Roughly 290 gigabases of sequencing data and around 85 million unique TCR sequences made up an early release that covered approximately 700 HLA-typed donors. Of the approximately 400 genotyped donors, approximately 83% fell in the genetic ancestry cluster associated with self-reported Caucasian donors. The aim of the study was to test whether cataloging public T cell receptors could identify signatures of past pathogen exposure. The study profiled the T cell repertoires of 500 to 800 subjects by immunosequencing and related them to cytomegalovirus serostatus. In addition to the first cohort of 666 subjects, a separate validation cohort of approximately 130 different subjects was used. The study combined high-throughput TCR immunosequencing, statistical association of individual TCRs with disease status, and machine learning to predict cytomegalovirus infection status. To study patterns of TCR occurrence, a later analysis re-analyzed previously published TCR beta repertoires from around 660 donors and added high-resolution HLA genotyping. Rather than drawing on any new phenotypic data, the later analysis identified candidate immune exposures from TCR beta sequences and the way those sequences occurred across donors. An earlier analysis of some 500 of the donors applied high-throughput TCR beta sequencing to assess whether each TCR beta V gene segment acted as functional or pseudogenic. Alongside the repertoire data, information on donor age, sex, ethnicity and CMV serostatus was compiled. A later genetic analysis took genome-wide SNP genotypes for about three fifths of the roughly 670 donors and used that subset as a discovery cohort. All discovery cohort repertoires had been generated using a single sequencing platform. HLA typing covered class I and class II loci at four-digit resolution. Typing coverage differed by locus: A, B, C, DRB1 and DQB1 were typed in roughly 620-640 donors, DQA1 in about 500, DPA1 in some 610, and DPB1 in 400 to 490. Roughly five DR-DQ haplotypes were handled as single units for association and clustering because linkage in the cohort was strong. On average, 235,054 unique TCR beta nucleotide sequences were sequenced per donor among more than 350 genotyped donors of the cohort, with roughly a sixth of those sequences being non-productive.

The CDR3 sequence holds 18 residues, the cysteine and phenylalanine included. Kept here is only the CDR3 DNA, which spans 54 bases and is read in frame from base 1. The germline V gene (reference sequence) gives CDR1 as LNHNV and CDR2 as YYDKDF. V is clipped by 0 bases and J by 1 base, and the sequence between their germline boundaries is 17 bases long. Study-wide findings and limitations: Presence/absence analyses assumed roughly uniform sequencing depth across donors, an assumption that may not hold. Correlated functional status among segregating V segments might reflect linkage disequilibrium, but an unknown experimental factor could not be ruled out. Strong co-occurrence of HLA alleles, especially DR and DQ, made assigning TCR associations to individual alleles difficult. For the cohort, immune exposure information was limited to CMV serostatus. In a later analysis, 16,951 TCR beta sequences were associated with specific HLA alleles at a false discovery rate of 0.05. In a later analysis, the rate of TCR association differed among HLA loci, with DRB1 alleles having the most associated TCRs and HLA-C alleles having the fewest. Roughly 17 rarely observed V segments, including chromosome 9 orphons, were excluded from the earlier analysis of just under 600 of the donors because counts were too low. In vitro tests confirmed that a few of the cytomegalovirus-associated TCR beta chains recognize cytomegalovirus antigens. A later genetic analysis associated a missense DCLRE1C variant with V-gene and J-gene trimming of TCR beta chains, and an independent cohort replicated the association. A further reported finding was that TCR beta sequences accurately predicted the HLA-A and HLA-B alleles for most subjects in the first cohort. The sequencing pipeline was judged likely to have produced a cluster of highly shared sequence variants as a technical artifact. The authors suggested that the approach could potentially be generalized to other disease states and immunological phenotypes. A later analysis reported that several top co-occurrence clusters appeared linked to parvovirus B19, influenza, CMV and Epstein-Barr virus. HLA typing was unavailable for some donors at each locus, so association tests used only the typed subset. According to a later genetic analysis, donors in an Asian-associated ancestry cluster had fewer N-insertions in productive TCRs than the roughly 700-donor mean. In an earlier analysis of under 600 of the donors, most TCR beta V segments were observed in productive rearrangements about 90% or about 30% of the time, broadly matching IMGT annotations. This cohort had only TCR beta chains sequenced, and the lack of alpha or paired-chain data limited which features could be detected. A later analysis found that HLA-associated TCR beta chains were more clonally expanded and had lower generation probabilities than equally common non-associated chains. In a later analysis, most CMV-associated TCR beta chains were found to appear HLA-restricted, with HLA associations seemingly driven largely by CMV exposure. In the study, 164 TCR beta chains were listed as associated with cytomegalovirus. Cytomegalovirus status was reported to be diagnosed by the classifier with high specificity and sensitivity in both the original and validation cohorts. The 87-base-pair reads could not distinguish some IMGT-functional V segments, including TRBV6-2 and TRBV6-3, so those segments were excluded. Most TCR sequences were seen in very few donors, while some public TCRs were found in many individuals.

The rearranged chain carries TRBV15 and TRBJ2-3; the D segment cannot be called with confidence. Sequencing input: PBMCs. The sequence was collected from a man aged 25-45 years in good health and CMV-seronegative. The CDR3 reads CATSRDESTLAGTDTQYF. The DNA reads TGTGCCACCAGCAGAGATGAAAGTACCCTTGCGGGCACAGATACGCAGTATTTT. Outside the CDR3, residues come from the reference TRBV15 and TRBJ2-3 proteins, so the full variable domain is: DAMVIQNPRYQVTQFGKPVTLSCSQTLNHNVMYWYQQKSSQAPKLLFHYYDKDFNNEADTPDNFQSRRPNTSFCFLDIRSPGLGDTAMYLCATSRDESTLAGTDTQYFGPGTRLTVL.